This is a list of T cell receptor beta chains from one sample in a study of T cell responses to AZD1222 COVID-19 vaccine. TCRdb's table, derived via immunoSEQ multiplex PCR, lists solely in-frame clones and lacks some. The sample records over 90,000 clones, 75% to 90% being singletons. The specimen was peripheral blood, collected on day 0 of AZD1222 vaccination. The source of these receptors is an adult in good health. Both conserved end residues are part of each CDR3. The D gene is left open where the match is weak. Clone size, where shown, is once, few, many, or a class for clones that have expanded.

d_gene	abundance	j_gene	v_gene	CDR3nt	CDR3aa
TRBD1	.	TRBJ1-1	TRBV5-5	TGTGCCAGCAGCAAAGACAGGGGGGCTGAAGCTTTCTTT	CASSKDRGAEAFF
TRBD2	.	TRBJ2-1	TRBV27	TGTGCCAGCAGTTTACAAGGGGGACTAGCGTGGAACAATGAGCAGTTCTTC	CASSLQGGLAWNNEQFF
.	.	TRBJ2-7	TRBV6-2/TRBV6-3	TGTGCCAGCAGTTACTTCCCAACAGGGGCCTCAGGAGGGTCGTACTTC	CASSYFPTGASGGSYF
.	.	TRBJ2-1	TRBV12-5	TGTGCTAGTGGTTTTATCGATGATCCGTTCTTC	CASGFIDDPFF
TRBD1	.	TRBJ2-7	TRBV5-1	TGCGCCAGCAGCACCTCCGGGACAGGGATAACCGAGCAGTACTTC	CASSTSGTGITEQYF
.	.	TRBJ1-1	TRBV7-2	TGTGCCAGCAGCTTAGTCAGTTCGAACACTGAAGCTTTCTTT	CASSLVSSNTEAFF
.	.	TRBJ2-3	TRBV14	TGTGCCAGCAGCCCCGGACTGGATACGCAGTATTTT	CASSPGLDTQYF
.	.	TRBJ2-7	TRBV6-5	TGTGCCAGCACCCAGGGACCCGAGCAGTACTTC	CASTQGPEQYF
.	few	TRBJ1-4	TRBV5-5	TGTGCCAGCAGCTTCGGGTCGACAGCTGGGAATGAAAAACTGTTTTTT	CASSFGSTAGNEKLFF
.	.	TRBJ2-5	TRBV7-9	TGTGCCAGCAGCTTATTAGAGACCCAGTACTTC	CASSLLETQYF
.	.	TRBJ2-7	TRBV9	TGTGCCAGCAGCACCCAAGAAAGTCCGATCTACGAGCAGTACTTC	CASSTQESPIYEQYF
.	.	TRBJ2-7	TRBV7-2	TGTGCCAGCAGCTTAGCAATCTCTCAGAACGAGCAGTACTTC	CASSLAISQNEQYF
TRBD1	.	TRBJ1-3	TRBV7-2	TGTGCCAGCAGCTTAGGGGGACAGCTGGGTGGAAACACCATATATTTT	CASSLGGQLGGNTIYF
.	.	TRBJ2-1	TRBV6-5	TGTGCCAGCACCCGCCCGACTAGTTCGGAAGTCTTC	CASTRPTSSEVF
.	.	TRBJ1-5	TRBV6-2/TRBV6-3	TGTGCCAGCAGTGACCCTTTTCAGCCCCAGCATTTT	CASSDPFQPQHF
.	.	TRBJ2-2	TRBV28	TGTGCCAGCAGTTTTACAAGTCCCCCCGGGGAGCTGTTTTTT	CASSFTSPPGELFF
TRBD1	.	TRBJ1-3	TRBV6-5	TGTGCCAGCAGCACCAGGGGGCGGTCTGGAAACACCATATATTTT	CASSTRGRSGNTIYF
.	.	TRBJ1-2	TRBV18	TGTGCCAGCTCACCACCGTGGGGAAATAATGGCTACACCTTC	CASSPPWGNNGYTF
TRBD2	.	TRBJ2-7	TRBV27	TGTGCCAGCGCACGACTAGCGGTCTCCTACGAGCAGTACTTC	CASARLAVSYEQYF
TRBD2	.	TRBJ2-7	TRBV6-5	TGTGCCAGCAGGGCCCCTAGCGGGGGCCGGTACGAGCAGTACTTC	CASRAPSGGRYEQYF
TRBD1	.	TRBJ2-7	TRBV10-3	TGTGCCATTCGACGACAGGGGGATAGGAACGAGCAGTACTTC	CAIRRQGDRNEQYF
.	few	TRBJ2-7	TRBV6-2/TRBV6-3	TGTGCCAGCAGTTACGAGGAAGACTACGAGCAGTACTTC	CASSYEEDYEQYF
TRBD1	.	TRBJ2-5	TRBV7-2	TGTGCCAGCAGCTTAGGTCCCGACAGGGGGGGGCAAGAGACCCAGTACTTC	CASSLGPDRGGQETQYF
.	.	TRBJ2-6	TRBV19	TGTGCCAGTAGGACTCAGGGACCCGGGGCCAACGTCCTGACTTTC	CASRTQGPGANVLTF
TRBD1	.	TRBJ1-2	TRBV25-1	TGTGCCAGCGGAACGCGGACAGGCTATGGCTACACCTTC	CASGTRTGYGYTF
TRBD1	.	TRBJ1-2	TRBV2	TGTGCCAGCAACCCGGGACAGGGTATGTTTGGCTACACCTTC	CASNPGQGMFGYTF
.	.	TRBJ2-5	TRBV28	TGTGCCAGCAGCTTGCCTATGAGGGGGATAGAGACCCAGTACTTC	CASSLPMRGIETQYF
TRBD1	.	TRBJ2-7	TRBV5-1	TGCGCCAGCAGCTTGGAAACGGGACAGTCGTACGAGCAGTACTTC	CASSLETGQSYEQYF
TRBD1	.	TRBJ2-6	TRBV10-3	TGTGCCATCGGACAGGGGGCTTCTGGGGCCAACGTCCTGACTTTC	CAIGQGASGANVLTF
TRBD2	.	TRBJ2-3	TRBV19	TGTGCCAGTAGTATAGACCATAGCGGGGGGTTCGGAGATACGCAGTATTTT	CASSIDHSGGFGDTQYF
.	.	TRBJ1-2	TRBV10-3	TGTGCCATCAGTGAGTCCCGGGACACCTATGGCTACACCTTC	CAISESRDTYGYTF
TRBD1	.	TRBJ1-3	TRBV4-2	TGTGCCAGCAGCCAGGGCTGGACAGGGGGCGATGGAAACACCATATATTTT	CASSQGWTGGDGNTIYF
.	.	TRBJ1-1	TRBV30	TGTGCCTGGAGTTGGATCACGGACACTGAAGCTTTCTTT	CAWSWITDTEAFF
.	.	TRBJ1-1	TRBV9	TGTGCCAGCCACCCCCAACGGGGACCAAACACTGAAGCTTTCTTT	CASHPQRGPNTEAFF
TRBD2	.	TRBJ2-5	TRBV5-1	TGCGCCAGCAGAGGAACCGGGACTAGGCCCCAAGAGACCCAGTACTTC	CASRGTGTRPQETQYF
.	.	TRBJ1-2	TRBV7-3	TGTGCCAGCAGCTTGGACCCCTCCGGAGTCCCGGGCTCGGATGGCTACACCTTC	CASSLDPSGVPGSDGYTF
.	.	TRBJ2-5	TRBV6-2/TRBV6-3	TGTGCCAGCAGTGGAGAGACCCAGTACTTC	CASSGETQYF
.	.	TRBJ1-1	TRBV11-2	TGTGCCAGCAGCTTTGTAGCTTCCAGGGTCATGAACACTGAAGCTTTCTTT	CASSFVASRVMNTEAFF
.	once	TRBJ1-6	TRBV6-2/TRBV6-3	TGTGCCAGCAGTCCGAACCTAGGATCACCCCTCCACTTT	CASSPNLGSPLHF
.	.	TRBJ2-7	TRBV5-1	TGCGCCAGTGCCGGGACTGAGGAATCCTACGAGCAGTACTTC	CASAGTEESYEQYF
TRBD1	.	TRBJ2-7	TRBV6-6	TGTGCCAGCAGTGGACAGGGGGAGGGTACCTACGAGCAGTACTTC	CASSGQGEGTYEQYF
.	.	TRBJ2-7	TRBV27	TGTGCCAGCAGTAAGACGGGTTTTCAGTACTTC	CASSKTGFQYF
.	.	TRBJ1-1	TRBV19	TGTGCCACCATGCCCCTCACAGGGACGGGGAACACTGAAGCTTTCTTT	CATMPLTGTGNTEAFF